This T cell receptor beta chain was captured by sequencing in a study of blood T cell repertoires in COVID-19. Study background: Sites in the United States, Italy and Spain provided acute and convalescent COVID-19 samples. The cDNA or gDNA used as material had been derived from T cells, B-cell-depleted T cells, or PBMCs.

Study processing details: Amplified reference gene primers provided the basis for estimating nucleated cell counts. Libraries were prepared by immunoSEQ multiplex PCR; TCRdb keeps only in-frame clonotypes and omits some of them. Clone size and V and J calls were adopted from that table, with D and trimming inferred from the DNA. The sample lists 80,000 or so clones; roughly four fifths were seen once. The CDR3 loop spans 13 amino acids. Trimming stripped 7 bases from V and 3 bases from J, with 10 bases between. Looked up from germline, CDR1 is MNHEY and CDR2 is SVGAGI. This receptor was obtained from a man aged 60 to 75 with acute or convalescent COVID-19. Material: peripheral blood. The chain employs TRBV6-5 and TRBJ1-5; D remains ambiguous. This CDR3 reads CASNVDFNQPQHF. DNA for the CDR3: TGTGCCAGCAACGTAGATTTCAATCAGCCCCAGCATTTT.